The 31 T cell receptor beta chains below were found in one sample sequenced in a study of blood T cell repertoires in COVID-19. Sequencing was performed with immunoSEQ multiplex PCR; in TCRdb, only in-frame clones are kept and a portion is missing. The sample records about 280,000 clones, almost 90% being singletons. Input material: peripheral blood. The receptors shown here come from a woman aged 30 to 39 with COVID-19, enrolled during active disease.

The V call is TRBV5-1, the J call TRBJ2-7, with D perhaps TRBD2 (6 bases). Germline lookup yields CDR1 SGHRS and CDR2 YFSETQ. The CDR3 length is 15 residues. Trimming cost V 4 bases and J 3 bases, with 17 bases left between them. CDR3: CASSLDGGTDYEQYF. The DNA for the CDR3 is TGCGCCAGCAGCCTGGACGGCGGGACTGACTACGAGCAGTACTTC.

The rearrangement uses TRBV9 and TRBJ1-3; D may be TRBD1 (5 bases). Deletions cut 3 bases from V and 0 bases from J, with 10 bases between. The CDR3 is made up of 15 amino acids. Germline assignment: CDR1 SGDLS and CDR2 YYNGEE. CDR3 in amino acids: CASSAQGFSGNTIYF. The CDR3 nucleotides are TGTGCCAGCAGCGCCCAGGGCTTCTCTGGAAACACCATATATTTT.

V is TRBV11-2 and J is TRBJ2-7; TRBD2 agrees at 10 bases. The CDR3 is 16 residues long. Germline V gene lookup returns CDR1 SGHAT and CDR2 FQNNGV. V trimming: 6 bases; J trimming: 4 bases; junction bases outside the gene matches: 12. CDR3 DNA: TGTGCCAGCAGTCCTAGCGGGAGTCGGCTCGCTTACGAGCAGTACTTC. Residues: CASSPSGSRLAYEQYF.

The gene calls are TRBV7-9 and TRBJ2-7; 9 nucleotides align to TRBD1. Per the germline V gene, CDR1 is SEHNR and CDR2 is FQNEAQ (reference sequence). CDR3 length: 15 amino acids. V dropped 5 bases and J dropped 8; count of bases not matched to a gene: 13. Here the CDR3 reads CASSPPGQGWSQQYF. The CDR3 DNA sequence: TGTGCCAGCAGCCCTCCGGGACAGGGTTGGTCTCAGCAGTACTTC. The entire variable domain, with the rest obtained from reference TRBV7-9 and TRBJ2-7, is as follows: DTGVSQNPRHKITKRGQNVTFRCDPISEHNRLYWYRQTLGQGPEFLTYFQNEAQLEKSRLLSDRFSAERPKGSFSTLEIQRTEQGDSAMYLCASSPPGQGWSQQYFGPGTRLTVT.

V usage is TRBV7-3 and J usage is TRBJ1-6; no definite D call. The CDR3 has 15 residues. The V and J ends lost 3 bases and 7 bases respectively, with 13 bases between them. Per the germline V gene, CDR1 is SGHTA and CDR2 is FQGTGA. The CDR3 sequence: CASSLTAGGNSPLHF. The DNA for the CDR3 is TGTGCCAGCAGCTTGACTGCGGGAGGGAATTCACCCCTCCACTTT.

The rearrangement links TRBV18 to TRBJ1-1; 9 nucleotides align to TRBD1. Germline assignment: CDR1 KGHSH and CDR2 LQKENI. Germline trimming cut 3 bases from V and 11 bases from J; bases unmatched to any gene: 10. The CDR3 length is 14 residues. The CDR3 reads CASSPSGQGTKAFF. CDR3 bases: TGTGCCAGCTCACCTTCTGGACAGGGGACGAAGGCTTTCTTT.

The chain is built from TRBV4-2 and TRBJ2-7; perhaps TRBD2 as D (7 bases). CDR1 and CDR2 (germline): LGHNA, YNFKEQ. The CDR3 runs to 14 residues. V gave up 8 bases and J gave up 1 base, with 15 bases separating them. CDR3 DNA sequence: TGTGCCAGCGGCCTGGGAGGGGGATCCTACGAGCAGTACTTC. This gives the protein CASGLGGGSYEQYF.

The CDR3, as DNA: TGTGCCAGCACAAGGGTACAGGGGAACACTGAAGCTTTCTTT. Encoded protein: CASTRVQGNTEAFF. The V gene is TRBV5-8, the J gene TRBJ1-1; D may be TRBD1 (6 bases). This CDR3 has 14 amino acids. The ends were cut back, 6 bases at V and 1 base at J, with 13 bases in the middle. From germline, CDR1 is SGHTS and CDR2 YDEGEE. Full variable domain (missing parts from reference TRBV5-8 and TRBJ1-1): EAGVTQSPTHLIKTRGQQATLRCSPISGHTSVYWYQQALGLGLQFLLWYDEGEERNRGNFPPRFSGRQFPNYSSELNVNALELEDSALYLCASTRVQGNTEAFFGQGTRLTVV.

The J gene is TRBJ1-6, the V gene TRBV2; no clear D. Germline V gene lookup returns CDR1 SNHLY and CDR2 FYNNEI. The CDR3 contains 13 residues. The germline V and J ends were trimmed by 7 bases and 4 bases, with 8 bases remaining between them. The CDR3 sequence: CASIEEYNSPLHF. CDR3 nucleotide sequence: TGTGCCAGCATTGAGGAGTATAATTCACCCCTCCACTTT.

The chain couples TRBV10-3 to TRBJ2-7; a possible D gene is TRBD2 (6 bases). Trimming pared 4 bases from V and 5 bases from J, leaving 21 bases between. CDR1 and CDR2 from the germline V gene are ENHRY and SYGVKD. The CDR3 runs 16 residues. For the CDR3, the DNA is TGTGCCATCAGTGGAGGAAGCGGAGGGGCAGAGAACGAGCAGTACTTC. Protein sequence: CAISGGSGGAENEQYF.

The chain is built from TRBV10-2 and TRBJ2-7, with TRBD1 as a possible D gene (5 bases). The CDR3 length is 13 residues. CDR1 and CDR2 (germline): WSHSY, SAAADI. The V gene lost 2 bases and the J gene lost 1 base, with 6 bases spanning the gap. DNA for the CDR3: TGCGCCAGCAGTGAGGGGGCTTCCTACGAGCAGTACTTC. Residues: CASSEGASYEQYF.

J is TRBJ2-5 and V is TRBV9, with 8 bases that match TRBD1. The CDR3 is 15 amino acids. With 4 bases clipped from V and 1 base from J, the junction kept 6 bases outside the gene matches. Looked up from germline, CDR1 is SGDLS and CDR2 is YYNGEE. In DNA, the CDR3 is TGTGCCAGCAGCCCTCGGACAGGGTTCCAAGAGACCCAGTACTTC. Its protein product is CASSPRTGFQETQYF.

The chain joins TRBV30 to TRBJ2-7; TRBD2 aligns across 7 bases. The CDR3 is 13 residues long. V shed 1 base, J shed 4 bases, and the junction held 4 bases outside the gene matches. Germline CDR1 is GTSNPN and CDR2 is SVGIG (reference sequence). The DNA for the CDR3 is TGTGCCTGGAGTGGGACTAGAGCATACGAGCAGTACTTC. Protein product: CAWSGTRAYEQYF.

This sequence joins TRBV19 and TRBJ2-5, with TRBD2 identical over 10 bases. With V trimmed by 7 bases and J by 2 bases, 10 bases remained unmatched. Germline CDR1 LNHDA, CDR2 SQIVND (reference sequence). The CDR3 is made up of 16 amino acids. The DNA for the CDR3 is TGTGCCAGTATTAGGTCTGAGCGGGAGGGGCAAGAGACCCAGTACTTC. Residues: CASIRSEREGQETQYF.

The CDR3 sequence is CASSASIYPGQENYGYTF. Here the CDR3 DNA reads TGTGCCAGCAGCGCCTCTATATATCCGGGACAGGAGAACTATGGCTACACCTTC. The chain combines TRBV9 with TRBJ1-2; 8 nucleotides align to TRBD1. CDR3 length equals 18 residues. Germline CDR1 is SGDLS and CDR2 is YYNGEE. V lost 3 bases and J lost 2; bases outside the gene matches: 15.

CDR3 nucleotide sequence: TGTGCCAGCAGCCATCGGGGGCGCTATAGCGGGAGGGCCCGTCGGGAGCAGTTCTTC. Its protein product is CASSHRGRYSGRARREQFF. J is TRBJ2-1 and V is TRBV16, with 11 bases lining up with TRBD2. Germline CDR1 and CDR2: KGHSY and FQNENV. V dropped 3 bases and J dropped 10; count of bases not matched to a gene: 20. The CDR3 extends over 19 amino acids.

The chain combines TRBV12-3 or TRBV12-4 with TRBJ1-5; 7 bases are a match to TRBD1. The CDR3 runs 13 residues. J lost 5 bases, V lost 4 bases, and 2 bases had no gene match. The CDR3 sequence is CASSYRGYQPQHF. The CDR3 DNA sequence: TGTGCCAGCAGTTACAGGGGTTATCAGCCCCAGCATTTT.

In this sample, this clone turned up once. The V gene is TRBV18, the J gene TRBJ2-7, with D possibly being TRBD1 (5 bases). The CDR3 spans 12 residues. The V gene lost 6 bases and the J gene lost 6 bases, with 12 bases spanning the gap. Germline CDR1 KGHSH, CDR2 LQKENI. In DNA, the CDR3 is TGTGCCAGCTCGTCACAGGATCTCGAGCAGTACTTC. Protein sequence: CASSSQDLEQYF.

This clone was seen only a few times. CDR3 sequence reads: CSTGDTGELFF. DNA for the CDR3: TGCAGCACCGGGGACACCGGGGAGCTGTTTTTT. V gene TRBV20-1 combines with J gene TRBJ2-2; tentative D call: TRBD2 (5 bases). CDR1 and CDR2 (germline): DFQATT, SNEGSKA (reference sequence). The CDR3 totals 11 residues.

This chain links TRBV5-4 with TRBJ1-2; D is possibly TRBD1 (5 bases). From germline, CDR1 is SGHNT and CDR2 YYREEE (reference sequence). The CDR3 is made up of 16 amino acids. V lost 5 bases and J 1 base, leaving 18 bases between the germline ends. The CDR3 loop is CASSSPKEGNNYGYTF. CDR3 nucleotides: TGTGCCAGCAGTTCGCCCAAGGAGGGGAATAACTATGGCTACACCTTC. Full variable domain (outside the CDR3, taken from reference TRBV5-4 and TRBJ1-2): ETGVTQSPTHLIKTRGQQVTLRCSSQSGHNTVSWYQQALGQGPQFIFQYYREEENGRGNFPPRFSGLQFPNYSSELNVNALELDDSALYLCASSSPKEGNNYGYTFGSGTRLTVV.

The chain recombines TRBV29-1 with TRBJ2-1; no definite D call. Deletions cut 0 bases from V and 0 bases from J, with 12 bases between. This CDR3 has 16 amino acids. Germline V gives CDR1 SQVTM, CDR2 ANQGSEA. CDR3 residues: CSVEDWQASSYNEQFF. In DNA form, the CDR3 reads TGCAGCGTTGAAGATTGGCAGGCCAGCTCCTACAATGAGCAGTTCTTC.

The chain is built from TRBV7-3 and TRBJ1-1; D is ambiguous. The CDR3 covers 13 residues. V was trimmed by 2 bases and J by 4 bases, leaving 8 bases between them. CDR1 and CDR2 (germline): SGHTA, FQGTGA. The CDR3 sequence is CASSLAAATEAFF. For the CDR3, the DNA is TGTGCCAGCAGCTTAGCGGCAGCCACTGAAGCTTTCTTT.

This chain links TRBV20-1 with TRBJ2-2, with 11 positions matching TRBD2. This CDR3 has 15 residues. Germline lookup yields CDR1 DFQATT and CDR2 SNEGSKA (reference sequence). Trimming cost V 3 bases and J 5 bases; bases outside gene matches: 5. This CDR3 reads CSASFSGRVTGELFF. CDR3 sequence (DNA): TGCAGTGCTAGTTTTAGCGGGAGGGTTACCGGGGAGCTGTTTTTT.

The chain has TRBV9 and TRBJ1-2; perhaps TRBD1 as D (6 bases). V was shortened by 0 bases and J by 2 bases, with 14 bases between the two germline ends. The CDR3 covers 16 residues. Germline V gene lookup returns CDR1 SGDLS and CDR2 YYNGEE. CDR3 DNA: TGTGCCAGCAGCGTAGGAATACAGGGATCGAACTATGGCTACACCTTC. It specifies CASSVGIQGSNYGYTF.

The chain links TRBV21-1 to TRBJ2-5; the table gives TRBD1 as D, unverified against the DNA. TRBV21-1 is a listed pseudogene. This CDR3 is built from 15 residues. CDR3 protein: CASIGTGIGQETQYF. The DNA of the CDR3 is TGTGCCAGCATCGGGACAGGGATAGGCCAAGAGACCCAGTACTTC.

The J gene is TRBJ1-5, the V gene TRBV20-1; a weak D match, TRBD1 (5 bases). Per germline, CDR1 DFQATT and CDR2 SNEGSKA (reference sequence). Trimming shortened V by 6 bases and J by 7 bases, and 10 bases separated the two germline ends. The CDR3 is made up of 11 amino acids. The CDR3 region is CSATAGQPQHF. CDR3 bases: TGCAGTGCCACGGCAGGGCAGCCCCAGCATTTT.

The rearrangement joins TRBV27 to TRBJ2-7, with 7 nucleotides matching TRBD2. V was pared by 2 bases and J by 5 bases, with 9 bases of the junction left unmatched. The germline gives CDR1 MNHEY, CDR2 SMNVEV (reference sequence). This CDR3 comprises 15 residues. CDR3 in amino acids: CASSLGSSGDHEQYF. CDR3 DNA: TGTGCCAGCAGTTTAGGTTCCAGCGGGGACCACGAGCAGTACTTC.

V and J are TRBV20-1 and TRBJ2-7, with D possibly matching TRBD1 (6 bases). The germline V gene has CDR1 DFQATT and CDR2 SNEGSKA (reference sequence). V was pared by 3 bases and J by 1 base, with 10 bases between. The CDR3 has 13 amino acids. Here the CDR3 DNA reads TGCAGTGCTAGTGTAGGGGGATCCTACGAGCAGTACTTC. Amino acid sequence: CSASVGGSYEQYF.

This clone was detected only a few times. The gene calls are TRBV5-1 and TRBJ1-6; 7 positions agree with TRBD1. CDR3 length: 14 residues. V was pared by 1 base and J by 7 bases, with 2 bases of the junction left unmatched. Germline loops: CDR1 SGHRS, CDR2 YFSETQ. The DNA for the CDR3 is TGCGCCAGCAGCTTGACAGGGGTAAATTCACCCCTCCACTTT. It yields the protein CASSLTGVNSPLHF.

This chain joins TRBV6-5 and TRBJ2-2; D gene uncertain. V lost 2 bases, J lost 1 base, and 11 bases lay in between. The CDR3 has 16 amino acids. Germline values: CDR1 MNHEY, CDR2 SVGAGI. The CDR3 region has the DNA TGTGCCAGCAGTTACGGCGTAGCAGAGAACACCGGGGAGCTGTTTTTT. Residues: CASSYGVAENTGELFF.

The chain uses TRBV6-5 and TRBJ2-5, with TRBD1 as a possible D gene (6 bases). The CDR3 is 11 residues long. CDR1 is MNHEY, CDR2 SVGAGI, per germline. The germline V and J ends were trimmed by 8 bases and 5 bases, with 9 bases remaining between them. CDR3 in DNA: TGTGCCAGCGCGAGGGGGGAGACCCAGTACTTC. Its translation is CASARGETQYF.